A selection of T cell receptor beta chains follows, all from one sample in a study of shared clonotypes between healthy human individuals. Some clones are missing from TCRdb's copy, which holds only in-frame ones; the method was immunoSEQ multiplex PCR. Here the sample spans around 2,000,000 clones, about 93% being singletons. Sample: naive CD8+ T cells from PBMCs. Receptor source: a man aged 18 to 30 in good health. Some clones in this sample may be carry-over from other donors' samples. CDR3s include the opening cysteine and the closing phenylalanine or tryptophan. Fields, in order: V gene, D gene, J gene, clone size, CDR3 protein, CDR3 DNA. D genes are given only for firm matches. Clone size appears in some rows only: once, few, many, or a class for an expanded clone.

V gene: TRBV5-4; D gene: -; J gene: TRBJ2-7; clone size: -; CDR3 protein: CASSSTALEEEQYF; CDR3 DNA: TGTGCCAGCAGCTCGACGGCATTAGAGGAGGAGCAGTACTTC
V gene: TRBV7-6; D gene: -; J gene: TRBJ2-7; clone size: -; CDR3 protein: CASSSQGYEQYF; CDR3 DNA: TGTGCCAGCAGCTCCCAGGGTTACGAGCAGTACTTC
V gene: TRBV28; D gene: -; J gene: TRBJ1-2; clone size: -; CDR3 protein: CASSRLAYGYTF; CDR3 DNA: TGTGCCAGCTCGCGCCTCGCCTATGGCTACACCTTC
V gene: TRBV11-2; D gene: -; J gene: TRBJ1-3; clone size: -; CDR3 protein: CASSLDLSGIGNTIYF; CDR3 DNA: TGTGCCAGCAGCTTAGATCTATCAGGGATAGGAAACACCATATATTTT
V gene: TRBV28; D gene: TRBD2; J gene: TRBJ2-2; clone size: -; CDR3 protein: CASSPRLAGYTGELFF; CDR3 DNA: TGTGCCAGCAGTCCCCGACTAGCGGGCTACACCGGGGAGCTGTTTTTT
V gene: TRBV29-1; D gene: -; J gene: TRBJ2-7; clone size: -; CDR3 protein: CSVEADKSIQGEQYF; CDR3 DNA: TGCAGCGTTGAAGCAGACAAGTCAATTCAAGGCGAGCAGTACTTC
V gene: TRBV18; D gene: TRBD1; J gene: TRBJ1-1; clone size: -; CDR3 protein: CASSSDRGANTEAFF; CDR3 DNA: TGTGCCAGCTCATCCGACAGGGGAGCGAACACTGAAGCTTTCTTT
V gene: TRBV10-3; D gene: -; J gene: TRBJ1-1; clone size: -; CDR3 protein: CAIQVKTEAFF; CDR3 DNA: TGTGCCATCCAGGTGAAAACTGAAGCTTTCTTT
V gene: TRBV7-9; D gene: -; J gene: TRBJ2-6; clone size: -; CDR3 protein: CASSPIQGAGANVLTF; CDR3 DNA: TGTGCCAGCAGCCCAATACAGGGCGCCGGGGCCAACGTCCTGACTTTC
V gene: TRBV4-2; D gene: TRBD2; J gene: TRBJ2-1; clone size: -; CDR3 protein: CASSPGTSGRDEQFF; CDR3 DNA: TGTGCCAGCAGCCCAGGGACTAGCGGGAGGGATGAGCAGTTCTTC
V gene: TRBV19; D gene: -; J gene: TRBJ2-1; clone size: -; CDR3 protein: CASSMHYNEQFF; CDR3 DNA: TGTGCCAGTAGTATGCACTACAATGAGCAGTTCTTC
V gene: TRBV10-3; D gene: TRBD2; J gene: TRBJ2-3; clone size: -; CDR3 protein: CAISPYMSGATSTDTQYF; CDR3 DNA: TGTGCCATCAGCCCCTACATGAGCGGGGCGACTAGCACAGATACGCAGTATTTT
V gene: TRBV27; D gene: TRBD2; J gene: TRBJ2-1; clone size: -; CDR3 protein: CASSFGGGRSYNEQFF; CDR3 DNA: TGTGCCAGCAGTTTTGGCGGGGGACGGTCCTACAATGAGCAGTTCTTC
V gene: TRBV28; D gene: -; J gene: TRBJ2-3; clone size: -; CDR3 protein: CASREGSTDTQYF; CDR3 DNA: TGTGCCAGCAGGGAGGGGAGCACAGATACGCAGTATTTT
V gene: TRBV27; D gene: -; J gene: TRBJ2-7; clone size: -; CDR3 protein: CASSLGTFGGEQYF; CDR3 DNA: TGTGCCAGCAGTTTGGGGACATTCGGAGGCGAGCAGTACTTC
V gene: TRBV28; D gene: TRBD1; J gene: TRBJ1-6; clone size: -; CDR3 protein: CASRAILGQGAFYNSPLHF; CDR3 DNA: TGTGCCAGCAGGGCCATTCTGGGACAGGGGGCTTTCTATAATTCACCCCTCCACTTT
V gene: TRBV7-9; D gene: TRBD2; J gene: TRBJ2-1; clone size: -; CDR3 protein: CASSPTSGRNNEQFF; CDR3 DNA: TGTGCCAGCAGCCCTACTAGCGGGAGGAACAATGAGCAGTTCTTC
V gene: TRBV25-1; D gene: -; J gene: TRBJ2-7; clone size: -; CDR3 protein: CASTGGEVSYEQYF; CDR3 DNA: TGTGCCAGCACCGGTGGGGAAGTCTCCTACGAGCAGTACTTC
V gene: TRBV28; D gene: -; J gene: TRBJ1-5; clone size: -; CDR3 protein: CASSFFGQPTQDQPQHF; CDR3 DNA: TGTGCCAGCAGTTTTTTCGGACAGCCTACCCAAGATCAGCCCCAGCATTTT
V gene: TRBV4-3; D gene: -; J gene: TRBJ1-3; clone size: -; CDR3 protein: CASSQGLASSGNTIYF; CDR3 DNA: TGCGCCAGCAGCCAAGGCCTTGCGAGCTCTGGAAACACCATATATTTT
V gene: TRBV5-4; D gene: -; J gene: TRBJ1-3; clone size: -; CDR3 protein: CASSAGQNLGNTIYF; CDR3 DNA: TGTGCCAGCAGCGCTGGACAGAATCTTGGAAACACCATATATTTT
V gene: TRBV6-5; D gene: -; J gene: TRBJ2-1; clone size: -; CDR3 protein: CASSYFQGNNEQFF; CDR3 DNA: TGTGCCAGCAGTTATTTCCAGGGGAATAATGAGCAGTTCTTC
V gene: TRBV7-9; D gene: TRBD1; J gene: TRBJ1-4; clone size: -; CDR3 protein: CASSSTGGYEKLFF; CDR3 DNA: TGTGCCAGCAGCTCGACAGGGGGATATGAAAAACTGTTTTTT
V gene: TRBV7-9; D gene: -; J gene: TRBJ1-1; clone size: -; CDR3 protein: CASSPRNRDDTEAFF; CDR3 DNA: TGTGCCAGCAGCCCGAGAAACCGGGATGACACTGAAGCTTTCTTT
V gene: TRBV14; D gene: TRBD1; J gene: TRBJ2-2; clone size: -; CDR3 protein: CASSQDLLQGLTGELFF; CDR3 DNA: TGTGCCAGCAGCCAAGATCTTCTACAGGGGTTGACCGGGGAGCTGTTTTTT
V gene: TRBV7-9; D gene: -; J gene: TRBJ2-4; clone size: -; CDR3 protein: CASSFGGAKNIQYF; CDR3 DNA: TGTGCCAGCAGCTTTGGGGGAGCCAAAAACATTCAGTACTTC
V gene: TRBV28; D gene: -; J gene: TRBJ2-3; clone size: -; CDR3 protein: CASSFVDRTDTQYF; CDR3 DNA: TGTGCCAGCAGTTTTGTGGATCGCACAGATACGCAGTATTTT
V gene: TRBV7-9; D gene: -; J gene: TRBJ2-5; clone size: -; CDR3 protein: CASSLVGGQVEETQYF; CDR3 DNA: TGTGCCAGCAGCTTAGTGGGGGGGCAAGTCGAAGAGACCCAGTACTTC
V gene: TRBV5-3; D gene: -; J gene: TRBJ1-3; clone size: -; CDR3 protein: CARCRRGSSGNTIYF; CDR3 DNA: TGTGCCAGATGCAGACGGGGAAGCTCTGGAAACACCATATATTTT
V gene: TRBV5-4; D gene: -; J gene: TRBJ2-7; clone size: -; CDR3 protein: CASSLLGVDEQYF; CDR3 DNA: TGTGCCAGCAGCTTGTTGGGTGTGGACGAGCAGTACTTC
V gene: TRBV19; D gene: -; J gene: TRBJ2-1; clone size: once; CDR3 protein: CASSWVLRVSSYNEQFF; CDR3 DNA: TGTGCCAGTAGTTGGGTTCTCCGGGTGAGCTCCTACAATGAGCAGTTCTTC
V gene: TRBV7-2; D gene: -; J gene: TRBJ2-3; clone size: -; CDR3 protein: CASSFGLAIWDTQYF; CDR3 DNA: TGTGCCAGCAGCTTTGGGCTAGCGATATGGGATACGCAGTATTTT
V gene: TRBV5-6; D gene: -; J gene: TRBJ2-1; clone size: -; CDR3 protein: CASSDGTFDEQFF; CDR3 DNA: TGTGCCAGCAGCGACGGTACCTTCGATGAGCAGTTCTTC
V gene: TRBV5-6; D gene: -; J gene: TRBJ1-5; clone size: -; CDR3 protein: CASSLGQGNNQPQHF; CDR3 DNA: TGTGCCAGCAGCTTGGGGCAGGGCAACAATCAGCCCCAGCATTTT
V gene: TRBV6-6; D gene: TRBD2; J gene: TRBJ2-7; clone size: -; CDR3 protein: CASSYSASGSYEQYF; CDR3 DNA: TGTGCCAGCAGTTACTCGGCTAGCGGGTCCTACGAGCAGTACTTC
V gene: TRBV28; D gene: -; J gene: TRBJ1-1; clone size: -; CDR3 protein: CASSLSAGWDGEAFF; CDR3 DNA: TGTGCCAGCAGTTTATCCGCAGGGTGGGATGGTGAAGCTTTCTTT
V gene: TRBV10-1; D gene: -; J gene: TRBJ1-1; clone size: -; CDR3 protein: CASSELIGAQTFF; CDR3 DNA: TGCGCCAGCAGTGAGTTGATAGGGGCCCAAACTTTCTTT
V gene: TRBV7-8; D gene: -; J gene: TRBJ2-7; clone size: -; CDR3 protein: CASSLETTFYEQYF; CDR3 DNA: TGTGCCAGCAGCTTAGAAACCACGTTCTACGAGCAGTACTTC
V gene: TRBV7-9; D gene: TRBD1; J gene: TRBJ2-4; clone size: -; CDR3 protein: CASSKFFPGTGGYVQYF; CDR3 DNA: TGTGCCAGCAGCAAATTTTTCCCGGGGACAGGGGGCTATGTTCAGTACTTC
V gene: TRBV11-2; D gene: -; J gene: TRBJ1-2; clone size: -; CDR3 protein: CASSLDRGSEYGYTF; CDR3 DNA: TGTGCCAGCAGCTTAGACAGGGGCTCGGAATATGGCTACACCTTC
V gene: TRBV19; D gene: -; J gene: TRBJ1-1; clone size: -; CDR3 protein: CASSIDLGSLNTEAFF; CDR3 DNA: TGTGCCAGTAGTATAGATCTTGGCAGCCTGAACACTGAAGCTTTCTTT
V gene: TRBV7-9; D gene: -; J gene: TRBJ2-1; clone size: -; CDR3 protein: CASSSPTGEPPEQFF; CDR3 DNA: TGTGCCAGCAGCTCCCCTACGGGAGAGCCCCCTGAGCAGTTCTTC
V gene: TRBV28; D gene: -; J gene: TRBJ2-1; clone size: -; CDR3 protein: CASSLYVRDNEQFF; CDR3 DNA: TGTGCCAGCAGTTTATACGTACGGGACAATGAGCAGTTCTTC
V gene: TRBV12-5; D gene: -; J gene: TRBJ1-1; clone size: -; CDR3 protein: CASGSGNTEAFF; CDR3 DNA: TGTGCTAGTGGTTCCGGAAACACTGAAGCTTTCTTT
V gene: TRBV6-5; D gene: -; J gene: TRBJ1-1; clone size: few; CDR3 protein: CASISLTEAFF; CDR3 DNA: TGTGCCAGCATATCCCTCACTGAAGCTTTCTTT
V gene: TRBV11-2; D gene: TRBD1; J gene: TRBJ2-3; clone size: -; CDR3 protein: CASSQENRGRADTQYF; CDR3 DNA: TGTGCCAGCAGCCAGGAAAACAGGGGTCGAGCGGATACGCAGTATTTT
V gene: TRBV7-8; D gene: TRBD2; J gene: TRBJ2-5; clone size: -; CDR3 protein: CASSTRLARETQYF; CDR3 DNA: TGTGCCAGCAGCACCCGACTAGCTAGGGAGACCCAGTACTTC
V gene: TRBV27; D gene: TRBD2; J gene: TRBJ2-1; clone size: -; CDR3 protein: CASKLAGGSSYNEQFF; CDR3 DNA: TGTGCCAGCAAACTAGCGGGAGGGAGCTCCTACAATGAGCAGTTCTTC
V gene: TRBV12-5; D gene: TRBD1; J gene: TRBJ1-2; clone size: -; CDR3 protein: CASGSGQGDGYTF; CDR3 DNA: TGTGCTAGTGGTTCCGGACAGGGAGACGGCTACACCTTC
V gene: TRBV18; D gene: -; J gene: TRBJ2-7; clone size: -; CDR3 protein: CASCARKGTSYEQYF; CDR3 DNA: TGTGCCAGCTGTGCTCGGAAGGGAACCTCCTACGAGCAGTACTTC
V gene: TRBV6-5; D gene: -; J gene: TRBJ1-5; clone size: once; CDR3 protein: CASTENRVRNQPQHF; CDR3 DNA: TGTGCCAGCACGGAAAACAGGGTGAGGAATCAGCCCCAGCATTTT
V gene: TRBV4-1; D gene: -; J gene: TRBJ2-2; clone size: once; CDR3 protein: CASSPRGSGAGELFF; CDR3 DNA: TGCGCCAGCAGCCCGAGGGGATCCGGGGCCGGGGAGCTGTTTTTT
V gene: TRBV6-1; D gene: TRBD2; J gene: TRBJ2-7; clone size: -; CDR3 protein: CASRSLADEQYF; CDR3 DNA: TGTGCCAGCAGGTCCCTAGCGGACGAGCAGTACTTC
V gene: TRBV5-4; D gene: -; J gene: TRBJ2-7; clone size: -; CDR3 protein: CASSLCWFVIYEQYF; CDR3 DNA: TGTGCCAGCAGCTTGTGTTGGTTCGTGATCTACGAGCAGTACTTC
V gene: TRBV7-6; D gene: TRBD2; J gene: TRBJ2-5; clone size: -; CDR3 protein: CASSLAPGRAETQYF; CDR3 DNA: TGTGCCAGCAGCTTAGCTCCAGGGAGGGCAGAGACCCAGTACTTC
V gene: TRBV30; D gene: -; J gene: TRBJ1-1; clone size: once; CDR3 protein: CATGHSPTEAFF; CDR3 DNA: TGTGCCACGGGACACAGCCCAACTGAAGCTTTCTTT
V gene: TRBV5-1; D gene: TRBD2; J gene: TRBJ2-7; clone size: -; CDR3 protein: CASSLAGLTYEQYF; CDR3 DNA: TGCGCCAGCAGCTTAGCGGGACTGACCTACGAGCAGTACTTC
V gene: TRBV30; D gene: TRBD1; J gene: TRBJ1-5; clone size: -; CDR3 protein: CACQPRGQGIFNQPQHF; CDR3 DNA: TGTGCCTGCCAACCGAGGGGACAGGGAATTTTCAATCAGCCCCAGCATTTT